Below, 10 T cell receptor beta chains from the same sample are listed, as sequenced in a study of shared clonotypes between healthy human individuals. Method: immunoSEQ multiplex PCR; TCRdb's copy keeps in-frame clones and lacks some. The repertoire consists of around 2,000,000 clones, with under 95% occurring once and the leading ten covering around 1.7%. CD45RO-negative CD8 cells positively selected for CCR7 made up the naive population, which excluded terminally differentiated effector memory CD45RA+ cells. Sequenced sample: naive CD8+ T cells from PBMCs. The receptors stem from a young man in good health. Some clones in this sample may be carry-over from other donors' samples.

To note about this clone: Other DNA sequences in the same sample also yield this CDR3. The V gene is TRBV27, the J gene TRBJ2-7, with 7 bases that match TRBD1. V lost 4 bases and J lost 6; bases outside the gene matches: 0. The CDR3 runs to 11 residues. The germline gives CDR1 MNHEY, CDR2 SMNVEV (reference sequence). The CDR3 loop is CASSSGGEQYF. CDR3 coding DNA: TGTGCCAGCAGTTCAGGGGGCGAGCAGTACTTC.

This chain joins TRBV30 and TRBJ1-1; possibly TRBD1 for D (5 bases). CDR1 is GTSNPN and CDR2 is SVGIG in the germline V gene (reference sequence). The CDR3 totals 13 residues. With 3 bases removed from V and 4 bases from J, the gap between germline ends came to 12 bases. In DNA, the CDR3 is TGTGCCTGGAGCGGAGGGGTCCTCACTGAAGCTTTCTTT. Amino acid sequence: CAWSGGVLTEAFF.

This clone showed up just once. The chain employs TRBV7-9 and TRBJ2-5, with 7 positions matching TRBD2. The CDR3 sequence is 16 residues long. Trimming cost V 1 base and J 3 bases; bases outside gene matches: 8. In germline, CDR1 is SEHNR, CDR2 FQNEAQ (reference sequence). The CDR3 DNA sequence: TGTGCCAGCAGCTTAGGGTATGGGCTAGCGGAAGAGACCCAGTACTTC. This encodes CASSLGYGLAEETQYF.

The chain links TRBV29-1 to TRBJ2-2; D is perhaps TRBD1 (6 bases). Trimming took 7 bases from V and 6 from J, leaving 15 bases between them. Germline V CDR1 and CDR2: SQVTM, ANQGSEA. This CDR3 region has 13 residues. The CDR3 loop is CSAWGPGPGELFF. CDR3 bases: TGCAGCGCCTGGGGGCCGGGGCCCGGGGAGCTGTTTTTT.

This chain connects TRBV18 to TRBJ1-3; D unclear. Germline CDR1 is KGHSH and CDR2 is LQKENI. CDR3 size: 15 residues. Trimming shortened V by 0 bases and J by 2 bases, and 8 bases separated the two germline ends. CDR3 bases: TGTGCCAGCTCACCACCGATGGGAGCTGGAAACACCATATATTTT. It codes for CASSPPMGAGNTIYF.

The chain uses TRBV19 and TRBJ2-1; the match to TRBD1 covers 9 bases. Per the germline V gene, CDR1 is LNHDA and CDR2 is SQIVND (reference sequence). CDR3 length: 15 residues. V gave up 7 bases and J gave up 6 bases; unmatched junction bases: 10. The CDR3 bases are TGTGCCAGTACCCTGAGCAGGACAGGGGCCAATGAGCAGTTCTTC. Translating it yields CASTLSRTGANEQFF.

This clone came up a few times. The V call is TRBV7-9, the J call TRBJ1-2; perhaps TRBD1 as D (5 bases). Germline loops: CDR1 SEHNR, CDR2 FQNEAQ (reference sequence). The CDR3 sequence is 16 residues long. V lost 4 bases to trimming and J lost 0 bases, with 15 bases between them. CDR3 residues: CASSSLAREPNYGYTF. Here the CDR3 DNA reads TGTGCCAGCAGCTCATTGGCCAGGGAGCCTAACTATGGCTACACCTTC.

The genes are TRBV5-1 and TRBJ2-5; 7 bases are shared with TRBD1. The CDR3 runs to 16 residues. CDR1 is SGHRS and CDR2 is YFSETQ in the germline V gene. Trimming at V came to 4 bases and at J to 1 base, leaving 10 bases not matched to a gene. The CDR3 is CASSTDRVPLQETQYF. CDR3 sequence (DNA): TGCGCCAGCAGCACCGACAGGGTACCCCTCCAAGAGACCCAGTACTTC.

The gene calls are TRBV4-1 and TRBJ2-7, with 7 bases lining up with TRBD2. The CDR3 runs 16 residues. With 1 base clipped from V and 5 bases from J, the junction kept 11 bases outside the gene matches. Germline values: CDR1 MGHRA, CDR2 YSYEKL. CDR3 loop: CASSQVYAGELDEQYF. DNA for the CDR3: TGCGCCAGCAGCCAAGTCTACGCGGGAGAGCTCGACGAGCAGTACTTC.

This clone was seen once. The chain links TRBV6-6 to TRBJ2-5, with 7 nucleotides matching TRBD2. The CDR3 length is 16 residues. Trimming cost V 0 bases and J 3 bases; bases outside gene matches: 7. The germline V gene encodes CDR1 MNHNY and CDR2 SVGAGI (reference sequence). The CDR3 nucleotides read TGTGCCAGCAGTTACTCGACGGGGAGCGGGAAAGAGACCCAGTACTTC. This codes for CASSYSTGSGKETQYF.